The 5 T cell receptor beta chains below come from one sample, sequenced in a study of cytomegalovirus exposure and HLA in healthy donors. Primers for the PCR totalled 60 Vbeta and 13 Jbeta. TCRdb's copy holds only in-frame clones and misses some; the assay was immunoSEQ multiplex PCR. The sample carries over 100,000 clones, about four fifths recorded once. Sample: PBMCs. The receptor set was obtained from a man aged 25-45 years in good health and CMV-seropositive.

V is TRBV2 and J is TRBJ2-3; 7 bases align to TRBD2. CDR3 size: 15 residues. J lost 2 bases, V lost 3 bases, and 5 bases had no gene match. Germline values: CDR1 SNHLY, CDR2 FYNNEI. The CDR3 protein is CASSDGGYVTDTQYF. CDR3 nucleotides: TGTGCCAGCAGTGACGGGGGGTACGTCACAGATACGCAGTATTTT. Together with reference TRBV2 and TRBJ2-3, the CDR3 gives the full variable domain: EPEVTQTPSHQVTQMGQEVILRCVPISNHLYFYWYRQILGQKVEFLVSFYNNEISEKSEIFDDQFSVERPDGSNFTLKIRSTKLEDSAMYFCASSDGGYVTDTQYFGPGTRLTVL.

This clone was found once. The chain combines TRBV7-6 with TRBJ2-1; D may be TRBD2 (5 bases). CDR3 length: 13 amino acids. Germline CDR1 SGHVS, CDR2 FNYEAQ. The V end was cut by 5 bases, the J end by 8 bases, with 13 bases between. This CDR3 is CASSPRPGDEQFF. The CDR3 DNA sequence: TGTGCCAGCAGCCCCCGCCCCGGGGATGAGCAGTTCTTC.

The chain joins TRBV19 to TRBJ1-2; a weak D match, TRBD1 (5 bases). The ends were cut back, 6 bases at V and 4 bases at J, with 15 bases in the middle. The CDR3 runs 14 residues. The germline CDR1 and CDR2 sequences are LNHDA and SQIVND (reference sequence). CDR3 loop: CASRRRGEGYGYTF. For the CDR3, the DNA is TGTGCCAGTAGGAGACGGGGGGAAGGCTATGGCTACACCTTC.

This clone came up once. V gene TRBV6-7 combines with J gene TRBJ2-7, with unresolved D. TRBV6-7 is identified as an open reading frame with a role that is uncertain. Trimming removed 7 bases at V and 3 bases at J, with 16 bases between. The CDR3 loop spans 14 amino acids. The CDR3 nucleotides are TGTGCCAGCACTCGACCTACAGTCTACTACGAGCAGTACTTC. It codes for CASTRPTVYYEQYF.

The chain carries TRBV28 and TRBJ2-1; no definite D call. CDR1 and CDR2 from the germline V gene are MDHEN and SYDVKM. The germline V and J ends were trimmed by 3 bases and 6 bases, with 6 bases remaining between them. The CDR3 loop spans 12 amino acids. CDR3 amino acids: CASSLAVNEQFF. In nucleotides, the CDR3 is TGTGCCAGCAGTTTGGCCGTCAATGAGCAGTTCTTC.